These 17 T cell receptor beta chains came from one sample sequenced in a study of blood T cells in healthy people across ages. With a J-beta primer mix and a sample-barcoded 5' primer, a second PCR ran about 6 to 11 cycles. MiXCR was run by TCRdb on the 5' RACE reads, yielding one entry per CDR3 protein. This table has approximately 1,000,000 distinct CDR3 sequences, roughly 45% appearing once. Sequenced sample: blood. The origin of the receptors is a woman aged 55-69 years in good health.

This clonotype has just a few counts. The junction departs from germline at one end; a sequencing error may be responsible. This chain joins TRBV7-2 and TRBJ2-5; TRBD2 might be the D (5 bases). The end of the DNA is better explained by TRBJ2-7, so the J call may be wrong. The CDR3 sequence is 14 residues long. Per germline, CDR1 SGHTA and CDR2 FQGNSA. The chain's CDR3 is CASSVASVGNEQYF. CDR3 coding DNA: TGTGCCAGCAGCGTAGCGTCAGTCGGCAACGAGCAGTACTTC.

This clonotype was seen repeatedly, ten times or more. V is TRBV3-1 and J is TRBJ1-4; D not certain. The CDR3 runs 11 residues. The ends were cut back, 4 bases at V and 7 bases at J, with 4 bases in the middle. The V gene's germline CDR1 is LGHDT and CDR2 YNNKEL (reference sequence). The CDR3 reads CASSPGEKLFF. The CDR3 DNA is TGTGCCAGCAGCCCGGGTGAAAAACTGTTTTTT.

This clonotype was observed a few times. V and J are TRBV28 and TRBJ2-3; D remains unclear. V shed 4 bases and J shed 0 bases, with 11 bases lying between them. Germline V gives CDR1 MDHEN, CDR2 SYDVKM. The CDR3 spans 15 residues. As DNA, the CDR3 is TGTGCCAGCAGTTCGGCAGGCCTTAGCACAGATACGCAGTATTTT. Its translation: CASSSAGLSTDTQYF.

DNA of the CDR3: TGTGCCAGCAGTTTAGTCCGGACAGGGGGGGAAGAGACCCAGTACTTC. It yields the protein CASSLVRTGGEETQYF. The chain combines TRBV28 with TRBJ2-5; 10 nucleotides line up with TRBD1. The germline V gene encodes CDR1 MDHEN and CDR2 SYDVKM. The CDR3 length is 16 residues. V trimming: 2 bases; J trimming: 3 bases; junction bases outside the gene matches: 6.

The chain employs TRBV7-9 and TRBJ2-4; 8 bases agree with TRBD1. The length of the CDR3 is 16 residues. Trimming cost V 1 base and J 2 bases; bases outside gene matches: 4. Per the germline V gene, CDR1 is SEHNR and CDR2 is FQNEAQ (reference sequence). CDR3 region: CASSLDTGGTKNIQYF. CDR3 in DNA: TGTGCCAGCAGCTTAGATACAGGGGGGACCAAAAACATTCAGTACTTC.

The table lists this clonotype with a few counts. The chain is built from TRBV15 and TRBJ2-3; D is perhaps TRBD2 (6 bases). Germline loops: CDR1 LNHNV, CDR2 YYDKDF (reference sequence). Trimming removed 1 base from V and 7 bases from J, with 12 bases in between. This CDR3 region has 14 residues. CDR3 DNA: TGTGCCACCAGCAGAGGGGGGGATACAAATACGCAGTATTTT. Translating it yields CATSRGGDTNTQYF. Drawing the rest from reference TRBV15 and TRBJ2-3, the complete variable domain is DAMVIQNPRYQVTQFGKPVTLSCSQTLNHNVMYWYQQKSSQAPKLLFHYYDKDFNNEADTPDNFQSRRPNTSFCFLDIRSPGLGDTAMYLCATSRGGDTNTQYFGPGTRLTVL.

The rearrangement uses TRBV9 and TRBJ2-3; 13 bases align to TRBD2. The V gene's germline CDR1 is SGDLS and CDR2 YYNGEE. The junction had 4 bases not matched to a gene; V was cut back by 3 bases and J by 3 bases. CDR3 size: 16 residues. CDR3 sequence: CASSAGLAGLTDTQYF. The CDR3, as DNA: TGTGCCAGCAGCGCGGGACTAGCGGGACTTACAGATACGCAGTATTTT.

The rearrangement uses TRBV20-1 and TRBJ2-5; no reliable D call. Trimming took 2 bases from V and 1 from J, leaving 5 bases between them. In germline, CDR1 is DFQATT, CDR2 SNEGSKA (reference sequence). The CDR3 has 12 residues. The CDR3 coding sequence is TGCAGTGCTAGATTCCCCCAAGAGACCCAGTACTTC. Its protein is CSARFPQETQYF.

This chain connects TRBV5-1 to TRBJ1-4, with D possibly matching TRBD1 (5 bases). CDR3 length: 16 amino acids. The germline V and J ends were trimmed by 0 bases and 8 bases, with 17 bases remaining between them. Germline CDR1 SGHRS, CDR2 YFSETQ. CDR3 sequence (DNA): TGCGCCAGCAGCTTGGATCCCCCAGGGACCGGGGAAAAACTGTTTTTT. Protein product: CASSLDPPGTGEKLFF.

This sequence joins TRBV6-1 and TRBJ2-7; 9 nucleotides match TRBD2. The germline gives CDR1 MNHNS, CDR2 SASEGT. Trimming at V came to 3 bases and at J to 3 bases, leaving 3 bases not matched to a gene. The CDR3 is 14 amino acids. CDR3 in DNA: TGTGCCAGCAGTGAGGGACTAGCCGGCTACGAGCAGTACTTC. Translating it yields CASSEGLAGYEQYF.

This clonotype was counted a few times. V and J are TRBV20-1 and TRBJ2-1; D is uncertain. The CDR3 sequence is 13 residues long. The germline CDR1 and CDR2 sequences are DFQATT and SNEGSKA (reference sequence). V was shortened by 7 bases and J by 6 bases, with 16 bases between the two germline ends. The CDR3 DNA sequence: TGCAGTGTAACAAGAACCCGTGGCAATGAGCAGTTCTTC. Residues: CSVTRTRGNEQFF.

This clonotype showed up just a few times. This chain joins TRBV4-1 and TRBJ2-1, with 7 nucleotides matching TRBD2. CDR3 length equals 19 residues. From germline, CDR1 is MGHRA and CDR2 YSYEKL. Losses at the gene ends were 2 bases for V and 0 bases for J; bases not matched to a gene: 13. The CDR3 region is CASSQRWVPAGSSYNEQFF. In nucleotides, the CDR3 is TGCGCCAGCAGCCAAAGGTGGGTACCAGCGGGAAGCTCCTACAATGAGCAGTTCTTC.

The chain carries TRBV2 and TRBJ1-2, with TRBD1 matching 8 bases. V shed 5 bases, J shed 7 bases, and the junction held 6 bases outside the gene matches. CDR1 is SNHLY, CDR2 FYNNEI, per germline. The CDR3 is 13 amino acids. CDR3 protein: CASSTTGDSGYTF. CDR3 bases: TGTGCCAGCAGTACGACAGGGGATAGTGGCTACACCTTC.

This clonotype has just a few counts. CDR3 region: CSVVLGTGLTEAFF. In DNA, the CDR3 is TGCAGCGTTGTCCTGGGGACAGGGCTAACTGAAGCTTTCTTT. This chain uses TRBV29-1 with TRBJ1-1; 9 bases match TRBD1. Germline V CDR1 and CDR2: SQVTM, ANQGSEA. CDR3 length: 14 amino acids. Trimming cost V 4 bases and J 5 bases; bases outside gene matches: 8.

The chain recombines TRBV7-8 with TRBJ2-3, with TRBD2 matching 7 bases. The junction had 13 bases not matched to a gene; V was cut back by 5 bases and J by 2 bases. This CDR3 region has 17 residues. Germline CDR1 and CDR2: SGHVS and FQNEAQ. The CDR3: CASSPVQLADFTDTQYF. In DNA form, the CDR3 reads TGTGCCAGCAGCCCGGTCCAGCTAGCGGACTTCACAGATACGCAGTATTTT.

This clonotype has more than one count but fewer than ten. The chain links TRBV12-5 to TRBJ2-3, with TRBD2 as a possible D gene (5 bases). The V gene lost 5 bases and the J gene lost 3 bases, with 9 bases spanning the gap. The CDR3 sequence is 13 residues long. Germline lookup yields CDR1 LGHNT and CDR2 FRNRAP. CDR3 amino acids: CASGPSGTDTQYF. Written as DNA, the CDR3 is TGTGCTAGTGGTCCAAGCGGAACAGATACGCAGTATTTT. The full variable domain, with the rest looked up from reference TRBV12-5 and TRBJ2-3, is DARVTQTPRHKVTEMGQEVTMRCQPILGHNTVFWYRQTMMQGLELLAYFRNRAPLDDSGMPKDRFSAEMPDATLATLKIQPSEPRDSAVYFCASGPSGTDTQYFGPGTRLTVL.

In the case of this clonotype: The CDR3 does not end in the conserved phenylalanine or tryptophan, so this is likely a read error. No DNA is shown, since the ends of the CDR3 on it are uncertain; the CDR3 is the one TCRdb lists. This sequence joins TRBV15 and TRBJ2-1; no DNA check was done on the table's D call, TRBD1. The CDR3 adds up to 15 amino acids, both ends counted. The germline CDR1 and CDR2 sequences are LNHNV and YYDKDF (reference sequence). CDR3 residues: CATSRDGGGGYTFGS.